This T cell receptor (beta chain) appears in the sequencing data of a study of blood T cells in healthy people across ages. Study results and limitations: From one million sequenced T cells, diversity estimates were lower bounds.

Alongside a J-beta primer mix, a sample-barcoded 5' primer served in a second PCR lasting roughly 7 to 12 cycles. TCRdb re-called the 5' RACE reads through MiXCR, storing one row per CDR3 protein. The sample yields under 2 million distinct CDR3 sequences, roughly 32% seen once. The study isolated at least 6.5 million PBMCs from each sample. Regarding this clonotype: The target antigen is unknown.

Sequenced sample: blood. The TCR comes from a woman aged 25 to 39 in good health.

The CDR3 loop reads CASSSPDSGDTQYF. The DNA for the CDR3 is TGTGCCAGCAGTTCGCCGGACAGCGGGGATACGCAGTATTTT. The V call is TRBV28, the J call TRBJ2-3; D tentatively reads TRBD1 or TRBD2 (6 bases each). CDR1 MDHEN and CDR2 SYDVKM come from the germline V gene. There are 14 residues in the CDR3. Deletions cut 4 bases from V and 6 bases from J, with 14 bases between.